This TCR beta chain is from a study of shared clonotypes between healthy human individuals. The CDR3 length is 14 residues. Germline-derived CDR1 and CDR2 are LGHNA and YNFKEQ. Trimming took 1 base from V and 4 from J, leaving 10 bases between them. Profiled with immunoSEQ multiplex PCR; TCRdb holds only in-frame clones, not every one. Among about 380,000 clones listed, 90% to 97% were seen once. All of the donors resided in Nashville, Tennessee, and each was a Caucasian adult. This clonotype originated in a man younger than 45 in good health. Sequenced material: memory CD8+ T cells sorted from blood. The subset denotes: CD45RO+ cells pooled with CCR7-negative TemRA cells. This rearrangement joins TRBV4-2 to TRBJ2-5; D not certain. The CDR3 sequence is CASSQGNSPETQYF. The CDR3 nucleotides are TGTGCCAGCAGCCAAGGGAACAGTCCAGAGACCCAGTACTTC.